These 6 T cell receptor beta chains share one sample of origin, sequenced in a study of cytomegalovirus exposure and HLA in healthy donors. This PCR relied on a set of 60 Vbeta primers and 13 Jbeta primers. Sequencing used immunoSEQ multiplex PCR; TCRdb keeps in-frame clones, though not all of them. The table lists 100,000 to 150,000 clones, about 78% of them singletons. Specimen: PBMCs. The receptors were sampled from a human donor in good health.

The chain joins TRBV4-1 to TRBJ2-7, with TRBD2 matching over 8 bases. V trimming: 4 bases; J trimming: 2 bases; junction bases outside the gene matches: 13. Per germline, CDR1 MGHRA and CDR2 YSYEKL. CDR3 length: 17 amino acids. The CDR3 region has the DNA TGCGCCAGCAGCCCCCCGGGGTTAGCGGGATTCACCTACGAGCAGTACTTC. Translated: CASSPPGLAGFTYEQYF.

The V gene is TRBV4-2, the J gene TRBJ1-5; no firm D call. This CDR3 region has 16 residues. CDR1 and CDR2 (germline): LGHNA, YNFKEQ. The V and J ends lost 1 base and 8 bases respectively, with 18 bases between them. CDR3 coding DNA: TGTGCCAGCAGCCAAGCTCATGACGAGGGTTTTAAGCCCCAGCATTTT. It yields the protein CASSQAHDEGFKPQHF.

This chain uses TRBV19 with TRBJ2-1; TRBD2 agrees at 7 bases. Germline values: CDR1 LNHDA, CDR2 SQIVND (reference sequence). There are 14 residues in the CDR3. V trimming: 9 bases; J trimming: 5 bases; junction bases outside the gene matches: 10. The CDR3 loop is CASQVLAENNEQFF. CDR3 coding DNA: TGTGCCAGCCAGGTGCTAGCGGAAAACAATGAGCAGTTCTTC.

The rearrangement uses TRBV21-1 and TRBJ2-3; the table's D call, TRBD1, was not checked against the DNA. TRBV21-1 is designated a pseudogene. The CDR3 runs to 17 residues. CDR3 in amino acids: CASSKGGTGGYTDTQYF. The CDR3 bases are TGTGCCAGCAGCAAAGGAGGGACAGGGGGCTACACAGATACGCAGTATTTT.

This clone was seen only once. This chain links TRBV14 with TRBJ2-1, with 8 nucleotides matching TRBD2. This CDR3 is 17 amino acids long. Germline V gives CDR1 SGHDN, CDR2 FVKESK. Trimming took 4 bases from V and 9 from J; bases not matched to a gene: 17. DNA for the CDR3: TGTGCCAGCAGCCGTCTTCCGGGACTAGGTGGGGCGGGTGAGCAGTTCTTC. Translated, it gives CASSRLPGLGGAGEQFF.

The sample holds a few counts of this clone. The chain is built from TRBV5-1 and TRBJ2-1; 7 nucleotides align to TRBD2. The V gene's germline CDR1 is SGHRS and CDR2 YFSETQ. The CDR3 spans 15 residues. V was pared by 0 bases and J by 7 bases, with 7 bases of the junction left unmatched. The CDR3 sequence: CASSLGAGGGNEQFF. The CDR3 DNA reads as TGCGCCAGCAGCTTGGGTGCCGGGGGAGGGAATGAGCAGTTCTTC. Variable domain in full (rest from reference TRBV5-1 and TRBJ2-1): KAGVTQTPRYLIKTRGQQVTLSCSPISGHRSVSWYQQTPGQGLQFLFEYFSETQRNKGNFPGRFSGRQFSNSRSEMNVSTLELGDSALYLCASSLGAGGGNEQFFGPGTRLTVL.